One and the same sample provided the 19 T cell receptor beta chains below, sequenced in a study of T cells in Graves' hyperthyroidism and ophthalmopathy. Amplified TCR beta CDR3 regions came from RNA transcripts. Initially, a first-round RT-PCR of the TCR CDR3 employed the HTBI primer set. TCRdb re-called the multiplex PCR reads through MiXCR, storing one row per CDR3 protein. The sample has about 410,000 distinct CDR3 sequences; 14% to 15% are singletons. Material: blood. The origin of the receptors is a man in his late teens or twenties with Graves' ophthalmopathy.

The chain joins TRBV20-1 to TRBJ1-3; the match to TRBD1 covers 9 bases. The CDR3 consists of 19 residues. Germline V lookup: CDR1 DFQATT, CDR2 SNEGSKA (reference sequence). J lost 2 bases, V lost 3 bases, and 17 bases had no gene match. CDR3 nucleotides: TGCAGTGCTAGTACCGGGACAGGGTCTTCGGGATTGCCTGGAAACACCATATATTTT. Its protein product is CSASTGTGSSGLPGNTIYF.

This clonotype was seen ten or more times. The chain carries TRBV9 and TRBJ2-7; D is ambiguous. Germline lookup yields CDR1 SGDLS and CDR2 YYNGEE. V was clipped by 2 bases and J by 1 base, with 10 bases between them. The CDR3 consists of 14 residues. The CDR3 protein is CASSVLALSYEQYF. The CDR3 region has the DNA TGTGCCAGCAGCGTCCTCGCGCTTTCCTACGAGCAGTACTTC. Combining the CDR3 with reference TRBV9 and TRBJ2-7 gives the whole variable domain DSGVTQTPKHLITATGQRVTLRCSPRSGDLSVYWYQQSLDQGLQFLIQYYNGEERAKGNILERFSAQQFPDLHSELNLSSLELGDSALYFCASSVLALSYEQYFGPGTRLTVT.

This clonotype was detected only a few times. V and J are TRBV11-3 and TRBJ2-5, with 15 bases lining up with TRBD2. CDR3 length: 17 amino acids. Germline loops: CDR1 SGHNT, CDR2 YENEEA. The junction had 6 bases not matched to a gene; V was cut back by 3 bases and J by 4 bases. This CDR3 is CASSFGTSGGPPETQYF. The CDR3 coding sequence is TGTGCCAGCAGCTTCGGGACTAGCGGGGGGCCACCAGAGACCCAGTACTTC.

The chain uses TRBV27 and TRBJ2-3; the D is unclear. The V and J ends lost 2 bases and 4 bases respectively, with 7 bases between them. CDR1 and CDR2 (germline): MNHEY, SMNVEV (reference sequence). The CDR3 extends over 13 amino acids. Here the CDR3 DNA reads TGTGCCAGCAGTTTACCGGCAGCAGATACGCAGTATTTT. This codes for CASSLPAADTQYF.

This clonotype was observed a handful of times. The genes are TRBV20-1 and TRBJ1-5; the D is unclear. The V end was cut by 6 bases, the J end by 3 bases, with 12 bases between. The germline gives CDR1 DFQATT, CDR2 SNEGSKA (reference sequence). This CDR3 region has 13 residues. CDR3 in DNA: TGCAGTGCCCTGTCGGAGATCAATCAGCCCCAGCATTTT. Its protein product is CSALSEINQPQHF.

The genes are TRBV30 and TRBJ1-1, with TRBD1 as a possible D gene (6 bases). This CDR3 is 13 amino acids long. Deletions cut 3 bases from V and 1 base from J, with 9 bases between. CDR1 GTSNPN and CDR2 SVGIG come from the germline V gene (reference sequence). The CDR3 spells CAWRRQENTEAFF. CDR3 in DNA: TGTGCCTGGAGACGACAGGAGAACACTGAAGCTTTCTTT.

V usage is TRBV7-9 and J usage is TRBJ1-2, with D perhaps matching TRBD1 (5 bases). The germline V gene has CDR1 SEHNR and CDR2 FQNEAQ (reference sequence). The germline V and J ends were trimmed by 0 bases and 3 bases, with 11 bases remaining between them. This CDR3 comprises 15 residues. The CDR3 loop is CASSLAVGLDYGYTF. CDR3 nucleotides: TGTGCCAGCAGCTTAGCTGTGGGGCTGGACTATGGCTACACCTTC.

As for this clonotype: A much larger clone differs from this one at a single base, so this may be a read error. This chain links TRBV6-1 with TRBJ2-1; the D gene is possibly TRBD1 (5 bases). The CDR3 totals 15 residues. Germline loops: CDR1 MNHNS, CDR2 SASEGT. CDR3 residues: CASRHDSYSSNEQFF. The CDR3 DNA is TGTGCCAGCAGACACGACAGTTACTCCTCCAATGAGCAGTTCTTC.

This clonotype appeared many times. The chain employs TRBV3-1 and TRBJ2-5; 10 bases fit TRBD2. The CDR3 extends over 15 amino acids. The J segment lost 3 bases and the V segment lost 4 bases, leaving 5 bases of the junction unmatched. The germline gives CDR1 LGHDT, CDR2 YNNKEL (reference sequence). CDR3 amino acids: CASSPVLAGEETQYF. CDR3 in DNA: TGTGCCAGCAGCCCAGTCCTAGCGGGGGAAGAGACCCAGTACTTC.

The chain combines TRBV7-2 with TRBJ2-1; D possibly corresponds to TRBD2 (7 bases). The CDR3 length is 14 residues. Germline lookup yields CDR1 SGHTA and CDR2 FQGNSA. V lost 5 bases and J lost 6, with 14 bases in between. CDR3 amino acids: CASSPKGGPNEQFF. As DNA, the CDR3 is TGTGCCAGCAGCCCGAAGGGGGGGCCCAATGAGCAGTTCTTC.

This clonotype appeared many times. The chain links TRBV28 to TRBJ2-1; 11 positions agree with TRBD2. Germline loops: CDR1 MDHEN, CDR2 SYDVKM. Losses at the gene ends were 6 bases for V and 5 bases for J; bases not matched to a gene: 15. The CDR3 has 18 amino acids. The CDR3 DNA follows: TGTGCCAGCAGCAAATCGTCATCTAGCGGGAGGAGGCACAATGAGCAGTTCTTC. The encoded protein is CASSKSSSSGRRHNEQFF.

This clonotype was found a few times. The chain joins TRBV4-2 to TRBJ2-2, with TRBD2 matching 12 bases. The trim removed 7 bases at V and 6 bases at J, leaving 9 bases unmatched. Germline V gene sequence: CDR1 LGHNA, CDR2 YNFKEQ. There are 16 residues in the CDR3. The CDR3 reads CASTRTSGETAGELFF. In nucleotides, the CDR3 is TGTGCCAGCACCCGGACTAGCGGGGAAACCGCCGGGGAGCTGTTTTTT.

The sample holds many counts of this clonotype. In DNA, the CDR3 is TGTGCCAGCAGCCCCTGGACTCCCTACAATGAGCAGTTCTTC. This codes for CASSPWTPYNEQFF. The V and J genes are TRBV7-2 and TRBJ2-1; TRBD2 might be the D (5 bases). The CDR3 extends over 14 amino acids. Trimming left V 5 bases short and J 2 bases short, with 10 bases between. Germline CDR1 is SGHTA and CDR2 is FQGNSA.

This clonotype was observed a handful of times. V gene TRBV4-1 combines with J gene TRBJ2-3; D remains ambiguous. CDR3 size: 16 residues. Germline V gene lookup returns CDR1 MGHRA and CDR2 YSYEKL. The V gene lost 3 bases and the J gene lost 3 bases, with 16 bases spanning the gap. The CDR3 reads CASSQAPGGVTDTQYF. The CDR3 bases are TGCGCCAGCAGCCAGGCCCCCGGTGGGGTTACAGATACGCAGTATTTT.

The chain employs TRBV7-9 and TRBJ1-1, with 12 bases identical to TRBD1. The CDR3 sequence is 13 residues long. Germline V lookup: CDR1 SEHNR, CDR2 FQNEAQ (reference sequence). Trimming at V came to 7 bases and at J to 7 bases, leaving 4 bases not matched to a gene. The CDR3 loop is CASMGQGAGEAFF. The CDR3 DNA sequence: TGTGCCAGCATGGGACAGGGGGCGGGTGAAGCTTTCTTT.

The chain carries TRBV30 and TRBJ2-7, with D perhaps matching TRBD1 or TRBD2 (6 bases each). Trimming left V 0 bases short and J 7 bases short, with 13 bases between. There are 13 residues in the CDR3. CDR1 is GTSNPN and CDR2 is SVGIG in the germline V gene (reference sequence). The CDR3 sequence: CAWSVWGAEEQYF. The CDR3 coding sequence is TGTGCCTGGAGTGTATGGGGGGCGGAAGAGCAGTACTTC.

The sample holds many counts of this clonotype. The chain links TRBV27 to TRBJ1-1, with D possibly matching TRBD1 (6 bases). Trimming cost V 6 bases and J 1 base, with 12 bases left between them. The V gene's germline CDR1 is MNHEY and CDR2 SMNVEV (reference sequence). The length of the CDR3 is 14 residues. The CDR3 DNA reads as TGTGCCAGCAGCAACAACAGGGAGAACACTGAAGCTTTCTTT. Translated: CASSNNRENTEAFF.

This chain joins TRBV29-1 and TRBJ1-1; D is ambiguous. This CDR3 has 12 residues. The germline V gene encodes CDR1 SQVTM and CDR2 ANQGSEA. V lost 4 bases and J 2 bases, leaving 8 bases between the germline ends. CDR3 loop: CSVGDPNTEAFF. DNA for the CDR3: TGCAGCGTTGGAGACCCTAACACTGAAGCTTTCTTT.

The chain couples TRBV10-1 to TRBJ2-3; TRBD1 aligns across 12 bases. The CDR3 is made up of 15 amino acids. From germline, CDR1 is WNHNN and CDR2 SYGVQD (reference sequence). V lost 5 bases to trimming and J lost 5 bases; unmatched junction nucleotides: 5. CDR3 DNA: TGCGCCAGCAGTCTTGGGACAGGGGGCTTAGATACGCAGTATTTT. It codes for CASSLGTGGLDTQYF.